The T cell receptor (beta chain) described here comes from a study of shared clonotypes between healthy human individuals. Germline CDR1 reads LGHNA; CDR2 reads YNFKEQ. The CDR3 consists of 13 residues. The V and J ends lost 7 bases and 4 bases respectively, with 11 bases between them. The repertoire was sequenced with immunoSEQ multiplex PCR; TCRdb's copy has only in-frame clones and lacks some. The profile shows 900,000 to 1,200,000 clones, around three quarters of them singletons. Concerning this clone: As yet, its antigen is unknown.

Study observations and caveats: Depth was large, yet rarefaction showed that sorted-subset sequencing was incomplete. Around 4.7% of naive CD4 clonotypes were shared across four donors.

The sequenced sample consisted of memory CD4+ T cells from PBMCs. Subset here: CD45RA-negative fraction. The sequence was collected from a man younger than 35 in good health. Some clones in this sample may be carry-over from other donors' samples. V usage is TRBV4-2 and J usage is TRBJ2-4; possibly TRBD2 for D (6 bases). The CDR3 reads CASTGLAKNIQYF. The CDR3 DNA reads TGTGCCAGCACAGGGCTAGCGAAAAACATTCAGTACTTC.